This TCR beta chain comes out of a study of Graves' ophthalmopathy and Graves' hyperthyroidism. RNA transcripts provided the template for amplifying TCR beta CDR3 regions. Second-round multiplex PCR came after first-round RT-PCR with HTBI primers. TCRdb itself ran the multiplex PCR reads through MiXCR, one entry per CDR3 protein. The sample lists 350,000 to 450,000 distinct CDR3 sequences; about 18% were seen once. This clonotype was observed at least ten times. The sequence came from a woman between 18 and 29 years old with Graves' ophthalmopathy. The specimen was peripheral blood.

CDR3 protein: CASSYGAASQPQHF. For the CDR3, the DNA is TGTGCCAGCAGTTATGGGGCCGCCAGTCAGCCCCAGCATTTT. The chain couples TRBV6-2 or TRBV6-3 to TRBJ1-5; tentatively, D is TRBD1 (5 bases). CDR3 size: 14 residues. V dropped 3 bases and J dropped 6 bases, with 12 bases sitting between them. From germline, CDR1 is MNHEY and CDR2 SVGEGT.